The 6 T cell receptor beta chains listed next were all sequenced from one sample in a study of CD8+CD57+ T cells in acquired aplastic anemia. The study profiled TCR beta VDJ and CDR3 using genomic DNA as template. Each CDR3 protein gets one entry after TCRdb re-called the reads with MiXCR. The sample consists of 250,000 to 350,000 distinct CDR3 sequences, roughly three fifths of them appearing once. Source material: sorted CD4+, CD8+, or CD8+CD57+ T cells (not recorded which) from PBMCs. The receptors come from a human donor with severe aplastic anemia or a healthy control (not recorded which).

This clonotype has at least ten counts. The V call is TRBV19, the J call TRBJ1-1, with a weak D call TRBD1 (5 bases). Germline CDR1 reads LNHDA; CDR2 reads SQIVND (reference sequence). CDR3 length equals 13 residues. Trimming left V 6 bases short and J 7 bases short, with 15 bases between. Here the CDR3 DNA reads TGTGCCAGTAGACCGCCGGGGGACGATGAAGCTTTCTTT. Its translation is CASRPPGDDEAFF.

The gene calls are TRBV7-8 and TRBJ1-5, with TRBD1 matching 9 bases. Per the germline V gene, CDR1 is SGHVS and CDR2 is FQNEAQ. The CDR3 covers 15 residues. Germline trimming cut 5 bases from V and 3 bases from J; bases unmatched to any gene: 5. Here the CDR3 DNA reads TGTGCCAGCAGCCACACAGGGGGCAACAATCAGCCCCAGCATTTT. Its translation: CASSHTGGNNQPQHF.

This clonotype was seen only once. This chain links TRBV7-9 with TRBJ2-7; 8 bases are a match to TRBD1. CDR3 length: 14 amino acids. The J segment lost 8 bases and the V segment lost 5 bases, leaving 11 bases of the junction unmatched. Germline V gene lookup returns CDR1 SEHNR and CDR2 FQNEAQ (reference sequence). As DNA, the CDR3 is TGTGCCAGCAGCCAGACCGGGACAGGTGGGAAGCAGTACTTC. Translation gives CASSQTGTGGKQYF.

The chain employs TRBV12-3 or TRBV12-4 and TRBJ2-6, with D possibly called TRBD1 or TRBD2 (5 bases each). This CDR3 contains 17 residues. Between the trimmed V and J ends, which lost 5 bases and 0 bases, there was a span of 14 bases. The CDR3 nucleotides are TGTGCCAGCAGTCCGACAGCCACTAGCTCTGGGGCCAACGTCCTGACTTTC. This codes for CASSPTATSSGANVLTF.

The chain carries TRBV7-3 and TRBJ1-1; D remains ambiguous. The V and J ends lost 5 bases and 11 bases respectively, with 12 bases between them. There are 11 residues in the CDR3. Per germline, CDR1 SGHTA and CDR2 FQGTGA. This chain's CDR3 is CASSLTTMAFF. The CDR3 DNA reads TGTGCCAGCAGCCTGACAACTATGGCTTTCTTT.

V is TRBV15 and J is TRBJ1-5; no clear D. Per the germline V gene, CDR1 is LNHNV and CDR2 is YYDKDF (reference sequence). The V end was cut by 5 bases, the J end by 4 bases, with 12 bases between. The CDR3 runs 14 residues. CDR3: CATSSGRKNQPQHF. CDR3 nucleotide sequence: TGTGCCACCAGCTCCGGCAGAAAAAATCAGCCCCAGCATTTT.